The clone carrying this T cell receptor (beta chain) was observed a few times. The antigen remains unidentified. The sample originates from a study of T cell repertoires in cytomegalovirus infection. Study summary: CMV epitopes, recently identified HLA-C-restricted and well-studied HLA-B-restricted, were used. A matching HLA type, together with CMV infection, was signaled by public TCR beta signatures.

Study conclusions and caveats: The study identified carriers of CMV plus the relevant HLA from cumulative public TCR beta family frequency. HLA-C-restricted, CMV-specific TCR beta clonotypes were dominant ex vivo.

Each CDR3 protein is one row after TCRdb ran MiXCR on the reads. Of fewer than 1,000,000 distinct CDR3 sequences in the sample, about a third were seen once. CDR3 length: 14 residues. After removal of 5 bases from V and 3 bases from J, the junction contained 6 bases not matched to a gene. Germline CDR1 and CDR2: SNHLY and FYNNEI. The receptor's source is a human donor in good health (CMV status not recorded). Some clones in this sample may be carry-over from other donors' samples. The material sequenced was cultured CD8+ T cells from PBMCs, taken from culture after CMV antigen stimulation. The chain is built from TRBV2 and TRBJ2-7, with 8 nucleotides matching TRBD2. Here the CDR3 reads CASSLAGRGYEQYF. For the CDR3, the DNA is TGTGCCAGCAGTTTAGCGGGGCGGGGCTACGAGCAGTACTTC.